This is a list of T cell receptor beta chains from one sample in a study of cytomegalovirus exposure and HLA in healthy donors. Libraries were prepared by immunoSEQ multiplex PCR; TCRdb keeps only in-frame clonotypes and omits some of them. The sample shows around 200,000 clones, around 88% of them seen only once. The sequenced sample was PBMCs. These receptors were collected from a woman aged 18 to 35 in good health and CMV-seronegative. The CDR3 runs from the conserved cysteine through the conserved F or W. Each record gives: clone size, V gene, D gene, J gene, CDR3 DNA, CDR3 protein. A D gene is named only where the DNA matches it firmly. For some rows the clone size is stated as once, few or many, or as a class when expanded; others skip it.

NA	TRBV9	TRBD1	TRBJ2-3	TGTGCCAGCAGCCCACGACAGGGTCGGGATACGCAGTATTTT	CASSPRQGRDTQYF
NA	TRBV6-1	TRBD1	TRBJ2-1	TGTGCCAGCAGTTCGGACAGGGTCCACAATGAGCAGTTCTTC	CASSSDRVHNEQFF
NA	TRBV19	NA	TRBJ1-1	TGTGCCAGTCGAGCTAGGGGCCCAGCAGGGGCCCTAAACACTGAAGCTTTCTTT	CASRARGPAGALNTEAFF
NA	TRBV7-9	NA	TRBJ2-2	TGTGCCAGCAGCTTAGCTCGAAGGGGGAACACCGGGGAGCTGTTTTTT	CASSLARRGNTGELFF
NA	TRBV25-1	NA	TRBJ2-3	TGTGCCAGCAGTGAATACACCGGACTAACGCAGTATTTT	CASSEYTGLTQYF
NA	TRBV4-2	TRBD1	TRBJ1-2	TGTGCCAGCAGCCAACCCGGAGGGACAGGGGATGGCTACACCTTC	CASSQPGGTGDGYTF
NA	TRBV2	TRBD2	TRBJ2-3	TGTGCCAGCAGACTAGCGGGGGACCCTAGCGCAGATACGCAGTATTTT	CASRLAGDPSADTQYF
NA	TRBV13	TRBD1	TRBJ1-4	TGTGCCAGCAGCTTACTAACTATGGGACAGACTAATGAAAAACTGTTTTTT	CASSLLTMGQTNEKLFF
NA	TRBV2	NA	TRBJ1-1	TGTGCCAGCAGCTCGAGGGCACGGGGCACTGAAGCTTTCTTT	CASSSRARGTEAFF
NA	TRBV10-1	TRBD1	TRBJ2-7	TGCGCCAGCAGTGAGTCGAACAGGGGAACCTACGAGCAGTACTTC	CASSESNRGTYEQYF
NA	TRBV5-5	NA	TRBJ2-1	TGTGCCAGCAGCTTTGGACTTGCTATTCCGCTAAGCTCCTACAATGAGCAGTTCTTC	CASSFGLAIPLSSYNEQFF
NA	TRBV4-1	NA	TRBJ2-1	TGCGCCAGCAGCCTAACAGGGCCCTTATCCTACAATGAGCAGTTCTTC	CASSLTGPLSYNEQFF
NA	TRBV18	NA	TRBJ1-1	TGTGCCAGCTCACCGGGGGGGGATACGGACACTGAAGCTTTCTTT	CASSPGGDTDTEAFF
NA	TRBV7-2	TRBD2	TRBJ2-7	TGTGCCAGCAGCCCACGAGCGGGAGGACCCGAGCAGTACTTC	CASSPRAGGPEQYF
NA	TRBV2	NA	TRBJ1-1	TGTGCCAGCAGTGACGGAGGACGGACTGAAGCTTTCTTT	CASSDGGRTEAFF
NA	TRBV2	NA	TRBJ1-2	TGTGCCAGCAGTGAATTCGGCTACTCGGGATTCGGCTACACCTTC	CASSEFGYSGFGYTF
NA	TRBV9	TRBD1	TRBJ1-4	TGTGCCAGCAGCGTCCGGGACAGGGGGCAAGGGGAAAAACTGTTTTTT	CASSVRDRGQGEKLFF
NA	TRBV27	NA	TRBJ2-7	TGTGCCAGCAGTCCTCTCGGTTTTTCCTACGAGCAGTACTTC	CASSPLGFSYEQYF
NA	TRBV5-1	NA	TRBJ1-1	TGCGCCAGCAGCTTGGAAGGGGGGGCGAACACTGAAGCTTTCTTT	CASSLEGGANTEAFF
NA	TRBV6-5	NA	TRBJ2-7	TGTGCCAGCAGTTCATCCGGGGTAGGCTACGAGCAGTACTTC	CASSSSGVGYEQYF
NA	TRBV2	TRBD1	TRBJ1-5	TGTGCCAGCAGTATCGGGACAGTTAGCAATCAGCCCCAGCATTTT	CASSIGTVSNQPQHF
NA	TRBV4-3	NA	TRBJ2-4	TGCGCCAGCAGCCAAGATGCGGCTAATGGGAACATTCAGTACTTC	CASSQDAANGNIQYF
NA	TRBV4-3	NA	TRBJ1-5	TGCGCCAGCAGCCCACACCTCAATCAGCCCCAGCATTTT	CASSPHLNQPQHF
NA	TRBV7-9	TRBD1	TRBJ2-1	TGTGCCAGCAACGAGCCCTCTTCCTATACAGGGGGGCATTACAATGAGCAGTTCTTC	CASNEPSSYTGGHYNEQFF
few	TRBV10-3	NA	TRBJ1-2	TGTGCCATCAGTGAGACAGGGACTAACTATGGCTACACCTTC	CAISETGTNYGYTF
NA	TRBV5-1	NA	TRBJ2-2	TGCGCCAGCTACAGGACAGAGACGAACACCGGGGAGCTGTTTTTT	CASYRTETNTGELFF
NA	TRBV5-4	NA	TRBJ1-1	TGTGCCAGCAGGCCCCGGGGGGAGGGGAGGGTGAGCACTGAAGCTTTCTTT	CASRPRGEGRVSTEAFF
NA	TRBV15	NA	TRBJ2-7	TGTGCCACCTTTGATGACGGGAAGTCCTACGAGCAGTACTTC	CATFDDGKSYEQYF
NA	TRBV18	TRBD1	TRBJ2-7	TGTGCCAGCTCACCACGAACAGGGGGTGACGAGCAGTACTTC	CASSPRTGGDEQYF
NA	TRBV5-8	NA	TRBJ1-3	TGTGCCAGCAGCAACAGGGACCATGCTGGAAACACCATATATTTT	CASSNRDHAGNTIYF
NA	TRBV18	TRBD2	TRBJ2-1	TGTGCCAGCTCACTGCTGGCGGGAGATGGCTACAATGAGCAGTTCTTC	CASSLLAGDGYNEQFF
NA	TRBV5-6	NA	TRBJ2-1	TGTGCCAGCAGCAGGGGCTGGAATGAGCAGTTCTTC	CASSRGWNEQFF
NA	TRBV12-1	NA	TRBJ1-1	TGTGCCAGCAGCTTCGCCCCCGCCGGAGCTTTCTTT	CASSFAPAGAFF
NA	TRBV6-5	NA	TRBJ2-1	TGTGCCAGCAGTGCTCGGGACAAAAGAAATGAGCAGTTCTTC	CASSARDKRNEQFF
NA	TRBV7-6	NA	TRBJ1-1	TGTGCCAGCAGCTTACTAAATATGAACACTGAAGCTTTCTTT	CASSLLNMNTEAFF
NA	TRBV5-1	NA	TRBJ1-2	TGCGCCAGCAGCTTGGGAGCGGGGGGTAACTATGGCTACACCTTC	CASSLGAGGNYGYTF
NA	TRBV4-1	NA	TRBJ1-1	TGCGCCAGCAGCCAAGATAGTGAAGCTTTCTTT	CASSQDSEAFF
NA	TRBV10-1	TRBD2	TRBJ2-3	TGCGCCAGCAGTGCCCGGACTAGCGGGAGGCGAAATACGCAGTATTTT	CASSARTSGRRNTQYF
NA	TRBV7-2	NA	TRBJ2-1	TGTGCCTCCCAAAAGGGGGGGGGATACAATGAGCAGTTCTTC	CASQKGGGYNEQFF
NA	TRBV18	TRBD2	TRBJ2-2	TGTGCCAGCTCAGAACGGACGGGAGGAGACACCGGGGAGCTGTTTTTT	CASSERTGGDTGELFF
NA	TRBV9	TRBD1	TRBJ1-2	TGTGCCAGCAGCGATCGGGACAGGGGAGGCGCGTACGGCTACACCTTC	CASSDRDRGGAYGYTF
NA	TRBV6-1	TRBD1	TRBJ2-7	TGTGCCAGCAGCCCCGGACAGGCGAAAACCTACGAGCAGTACTTC	CASSPGQAKTYEQYF
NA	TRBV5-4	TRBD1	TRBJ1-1	TGTGCCAGCAGTCGTTCCGGGACAGGGTTTCGGGTAAGCACTGAAGCTTTCTTT	CASSRSGTGFRVSTEAFF
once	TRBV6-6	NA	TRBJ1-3	TGTGCCAGCAGTTACTCGAAAGAGGGCGCTGGAAACACCATATATTTT	CASSYSKEGAGNTIYF
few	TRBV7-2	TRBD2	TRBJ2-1	TGTGCCAGCAGCTTAGAGGCTACTAGCGGGTTCTACAATGAGCAGTTCTTC	CASSLEATSGFYNEQFF
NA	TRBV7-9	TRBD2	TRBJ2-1	TGTTCCAGCAGCTTAGGACGGACTAGTCGTCGCAGTGAGCAGTTCTTC	CSSSLGRTSRRSEQFF
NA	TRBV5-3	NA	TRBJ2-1	TGTGCCAGAAGCTTGTCACGGGGTTCCAATGAGCAGTTCTTC	CARSLSRGSNEQFF
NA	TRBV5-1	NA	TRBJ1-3	TGCGCCAGCAGCCCCGTGAGCTCTGGAAACACCATATATTTT	CASSPVSSGNTIYF
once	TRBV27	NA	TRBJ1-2	TGTGCCAGCCGGGCCGGGGATATCGGCTACACCTTC	CASRAGDIGYTF
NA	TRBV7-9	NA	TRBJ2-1	TGTGCCAGCAGCTTACTGGGGCAGCCATACAATGAGCAGTTCTTC	CASSLLGQPYNEQFF
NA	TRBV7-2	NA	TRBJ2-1	TGTGCCAGCAGCATCAGCGGAAGCTCCTACAATGAGCAGTTCTTC	CASSISGSSYNEQFF
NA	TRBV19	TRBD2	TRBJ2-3	TGTGCCAGTAGTCGTAGCGGGATGAATACAGATACGCAGTATTTT	CASSRSGMNTDTQYF
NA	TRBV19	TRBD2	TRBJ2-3	TGTGCCAGTAGTTCGCGACTAGCGGGGAGGCCCACAGATACGCAGTATTTT	CASSSRLAGRPTDTQYF
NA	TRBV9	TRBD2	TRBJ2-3	TGTGCCAGCAGCCCAGGGACTAGCGTCCTTCCAGATACGCAGTATTTT	CASSPGTSVLPDTQYF
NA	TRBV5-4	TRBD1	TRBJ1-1	TGTGCCAGCAGCCCTCGCCAGGGGGCGCGGGACACTGAAGCTTTCTTT	CASSPRQGARDTEAFF